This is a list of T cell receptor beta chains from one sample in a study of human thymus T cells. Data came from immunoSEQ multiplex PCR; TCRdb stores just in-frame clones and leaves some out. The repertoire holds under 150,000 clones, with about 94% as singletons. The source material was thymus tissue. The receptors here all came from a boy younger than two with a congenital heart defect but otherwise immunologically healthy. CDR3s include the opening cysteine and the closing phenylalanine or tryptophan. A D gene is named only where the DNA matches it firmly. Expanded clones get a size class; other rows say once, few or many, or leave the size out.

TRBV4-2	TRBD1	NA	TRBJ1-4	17	CASSQDRWTGAGEKLFF	TGTGCCAGCAGCCAAGATAGGTGGACAGGGGCTGGAGAAAAACTGTTTTTT
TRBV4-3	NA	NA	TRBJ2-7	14	CASSQRGHEREQYF	TGCGCCAGCAGCCAACGAGGTCATGAGCGCGAGCAGTACTTC
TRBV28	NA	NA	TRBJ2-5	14	CASTSTRVMETQYF	TGTGCCAGCACCAGTACGCGGGTTATGGAGACCCAGTACTTC
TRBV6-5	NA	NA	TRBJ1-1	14	CASNEEKGNTEAFF	TGTGCCAGCAACGAGGAAAAGGGGAACACTGAAGCTTTCTTT
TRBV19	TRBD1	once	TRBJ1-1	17	CASSIGTGATMNTEAFF	TGTGCCAGTAGTATAGGGACAGGGGCGACCATGAACACTGAAGCTTTCTTT
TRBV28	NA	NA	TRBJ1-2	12	CREDGDNYGYTF	TGCCGGGAGGACGGGGATAACTATGGCTACACCTTC
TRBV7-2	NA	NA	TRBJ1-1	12	CASLGGSTEAFF	TGTGCCAGCCTGGGGGGTAGCACTGAAGCTTTCTTT
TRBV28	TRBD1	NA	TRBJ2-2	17	CASSSIKDRGGTGELFF	TGTGCCAGCAGCTCGATTAAGGACAGGGGTGGTACCGGGGAGCTGTTTTTT
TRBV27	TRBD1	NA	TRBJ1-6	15	CASRPRGGFNSPLHF	TGTGCCAGCCGCCCCAGGGGGGGGTTTAATTCACCCCTCCACTTT
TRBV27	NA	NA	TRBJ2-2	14	CASSLSGVKGELFF	TGTGCCAGCAGTTTATCAGGAGTCAAGGGGGAGCTGTTTTTT
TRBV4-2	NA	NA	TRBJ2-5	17	CASSPTIRIGSVETQYF	TGTGCCAGCAGCCCAACCATCCGGATCGGCTCGGTTGAGACCCAGTACTTC
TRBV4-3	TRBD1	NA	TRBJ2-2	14	CASSPPQGRGELFF	TGCGCCAGCAGCCCGCCACAGGGGAGAGGGGAGCTGTTTTTT
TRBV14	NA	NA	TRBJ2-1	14	CASSLRRSSNEQFF	TGTGCCAGCAGCCTTCGTCGGAGCAGCAATGAGCAGTTCTTC
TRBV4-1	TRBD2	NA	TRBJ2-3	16	CASSQGVSGGADTQYF	TGCGCCAGCAGCCAAGGGGTTAGCGGGGGGGCGGATACGCAGTATTTT
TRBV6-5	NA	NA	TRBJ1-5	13	CASSLTENQPQHF	TGTGCCAGCAGTTTAACAGAGAATCAGCCCCAGCATTTT
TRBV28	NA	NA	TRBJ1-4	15	CASSFRAGTNEKLFF	TGTGCCAGCAGTTTTAGGGCAGGGACTAATGAAAAACTGTTTTTT
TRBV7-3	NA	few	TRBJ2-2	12	CASSETTGELFF	TGTGCCAGCAGCGAAACCACCGGGGAGCTGTTTTTT
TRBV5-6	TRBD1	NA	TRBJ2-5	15	CASDRQGAFQETQYF	TGTGCCAGCGACCGACAGGGGGCGTTTCAAGAGACCCAGTACTTC
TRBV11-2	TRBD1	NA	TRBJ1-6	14	CASSLYRGLSPLHF	TGTGCCAGCAGCTTATACAGGGGGCTTTCACCCCTCCACTTT
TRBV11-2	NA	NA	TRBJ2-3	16	CASSPRGSGSRYTQYF	TGTGCCAGCAGTCCGCGGGGTAGCGGTTCGAGATATACGCAGTATTTT
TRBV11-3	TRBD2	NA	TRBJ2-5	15	CASSSVAGDQETQYF	TGTGCCAGCAGCTCGGTGGCGGGGGACCAAGAGACCCAGTACTTC
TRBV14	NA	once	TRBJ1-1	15	CASSQDCFSNTEAFF	TGTGCCAGCAGCCAAGATTGTTTCTCGAACACTGAAGCTTTCTTT
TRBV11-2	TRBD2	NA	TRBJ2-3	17	CASSTKRGGVPADTQYF	TGTGCCAGCAGCACAAAGCGGGGGGGAGTCCCAGCAGATACGCAGTATTTT
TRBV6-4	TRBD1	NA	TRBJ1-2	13	CASSQQGNYGYTF	TGTGCCAGCAGTCAACAGGGGAACTATGGCTACACCTTC
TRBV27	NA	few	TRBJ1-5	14	CASSRAGEGQPQHF	TGTGCCAGCAGTCGAGCCGGGGAGGGTCAGCCCCAGCATTTT
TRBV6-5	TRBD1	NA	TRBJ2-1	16	CASSLGRDREDNEQFF	TGTGCCAGCAGTTTAGGTCGGGACAGGGAGGACAATGAGCAGTTCTTC
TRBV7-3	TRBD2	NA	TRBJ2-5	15	CASSLSGGVQETQYF	TGTGCCAGCAGCTTAAGCGGGGGAGTCCAAGAGACCCAGTACTTC
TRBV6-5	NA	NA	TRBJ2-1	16	CASSYHRTIQNNEQFF	TGTGCCAGCAGTTACCACAGGACCATACAAAACAATGAGCAGTTCTTC
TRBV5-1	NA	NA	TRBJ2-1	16	CASSLARHGGPDEQFF	TGCGCCAGCAGCTTGGCCCGGCATGGGGGTCCGGATGAGCAGTTCTTC
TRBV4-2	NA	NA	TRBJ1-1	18	CASSQSPGARGMNTEAFF	TGTGCCAGCAGCCAATCCCCCGGGGCGAGGGGCATGAACACTGAAGCTTTCTTT
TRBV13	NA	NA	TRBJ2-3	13	CASSLGIRDTQYF	TGTGCCAGCAGCTTAGGCATTCGAGATACGCAGTATTTT
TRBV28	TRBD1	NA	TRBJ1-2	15	CASRGLGTVLRGYTF	TGTGCCAGCAGGGGACTTGGGACAGTCCTTAGGGGCTACACCTTC
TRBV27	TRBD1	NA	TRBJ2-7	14	CASSLGTGGDEQYF	TGTGCCAGCAGCCTTGGGACAGGGGGGGACGAGCAGTACTTC